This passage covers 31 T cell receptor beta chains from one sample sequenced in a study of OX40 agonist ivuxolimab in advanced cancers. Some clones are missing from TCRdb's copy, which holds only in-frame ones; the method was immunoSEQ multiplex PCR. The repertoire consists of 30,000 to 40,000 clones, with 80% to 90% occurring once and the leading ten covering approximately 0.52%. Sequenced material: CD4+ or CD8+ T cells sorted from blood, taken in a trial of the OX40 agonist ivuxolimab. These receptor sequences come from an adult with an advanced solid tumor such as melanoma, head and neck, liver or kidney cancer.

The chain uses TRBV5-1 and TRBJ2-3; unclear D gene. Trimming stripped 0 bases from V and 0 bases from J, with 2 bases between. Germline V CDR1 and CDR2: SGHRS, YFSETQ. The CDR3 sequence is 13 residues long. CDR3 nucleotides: TGCGCCAGCAGCTTGGCTAGCACAGATACGCAGTATTTT. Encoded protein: CASSLASTDTQYF.

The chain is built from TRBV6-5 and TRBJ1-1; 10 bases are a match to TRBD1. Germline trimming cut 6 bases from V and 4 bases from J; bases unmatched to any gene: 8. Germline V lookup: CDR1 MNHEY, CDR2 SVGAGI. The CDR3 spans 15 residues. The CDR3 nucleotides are TGTGCCAGCAGCCTCCCGGGGACAGGGGTCACTGAAGCTTTCTTT. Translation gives CASSLPGTGVTEAFF.

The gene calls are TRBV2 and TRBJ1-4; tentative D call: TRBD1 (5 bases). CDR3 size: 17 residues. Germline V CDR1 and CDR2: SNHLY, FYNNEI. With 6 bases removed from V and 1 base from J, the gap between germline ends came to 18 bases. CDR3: CASSRPRQTRTNEKLFF. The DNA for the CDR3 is TGTGCCAGCAGCCGACCCCGACAGACCCGAACTAATGAAAAACTGTTTTTT.

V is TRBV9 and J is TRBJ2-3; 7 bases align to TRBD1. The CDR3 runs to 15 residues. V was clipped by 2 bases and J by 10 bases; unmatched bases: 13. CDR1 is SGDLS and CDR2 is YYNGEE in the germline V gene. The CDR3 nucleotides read TGTGCCAGCAGCGTCAGGGGGATGGGGGATACGTCGCAGTATTTT. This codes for CASSVRGMGDTSQYF.

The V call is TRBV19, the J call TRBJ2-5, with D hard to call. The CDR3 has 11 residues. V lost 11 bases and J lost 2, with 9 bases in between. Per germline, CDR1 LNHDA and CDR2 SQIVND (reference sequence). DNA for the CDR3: TGTGCCCCAGGCGGTCAAGAGACCCAGTACTTC. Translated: CAPGGQETQYF.

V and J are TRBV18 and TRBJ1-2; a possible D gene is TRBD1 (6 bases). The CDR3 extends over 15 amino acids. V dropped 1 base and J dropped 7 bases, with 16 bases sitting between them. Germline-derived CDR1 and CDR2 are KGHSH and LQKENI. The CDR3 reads CASSPRVTGAGGYTF. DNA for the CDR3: TGTGCCAGCTCACCACGTGTGACGGGGGCGGGTGGCTACACCTTC. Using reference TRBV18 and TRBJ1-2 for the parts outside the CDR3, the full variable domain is NAGVMQNPRHLVRRRGQEARLRCSPMKGHSHVYWYRQLPEEGLKFMVYLQKENIIDESGMPKERFSAEFPKEGPSILRIQQVVRGDSAAYFCASSPRVTGAGGYTFGSGTRLTVV.

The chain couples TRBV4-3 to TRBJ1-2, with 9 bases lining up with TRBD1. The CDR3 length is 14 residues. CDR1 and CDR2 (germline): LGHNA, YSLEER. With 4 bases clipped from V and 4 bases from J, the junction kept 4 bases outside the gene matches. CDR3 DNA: TGCGCCAGCAGCCGGGGACAGGGAGGCTATGGCTACACCTTC. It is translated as CASSRGQGGYGYTF.

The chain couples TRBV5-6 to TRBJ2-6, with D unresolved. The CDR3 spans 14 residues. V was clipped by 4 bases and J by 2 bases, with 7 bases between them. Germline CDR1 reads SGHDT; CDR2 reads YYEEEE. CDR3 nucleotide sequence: TGTGCCAGCAGCCAAGACCCTGGGGCCAACGTCCTGACTTTC. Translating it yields CASSQDPGANVLTF.

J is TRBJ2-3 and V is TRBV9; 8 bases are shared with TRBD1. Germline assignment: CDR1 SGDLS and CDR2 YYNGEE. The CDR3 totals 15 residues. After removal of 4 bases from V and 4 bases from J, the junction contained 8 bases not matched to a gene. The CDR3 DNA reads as TGTGCCAGCAGCCCCCCGGGACAGGTTCCAGATACGCAGTATTTT. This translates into CASSPPGQVPDTQYF.

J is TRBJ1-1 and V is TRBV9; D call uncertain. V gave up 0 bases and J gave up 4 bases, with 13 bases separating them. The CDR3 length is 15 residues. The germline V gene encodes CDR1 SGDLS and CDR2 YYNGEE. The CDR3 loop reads CASSVVADFGTEAFF. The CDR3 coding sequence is TGTGCCAGCAGCGTAGTAGCAGATTTTGGCACTGAAGCTTTCTTT.

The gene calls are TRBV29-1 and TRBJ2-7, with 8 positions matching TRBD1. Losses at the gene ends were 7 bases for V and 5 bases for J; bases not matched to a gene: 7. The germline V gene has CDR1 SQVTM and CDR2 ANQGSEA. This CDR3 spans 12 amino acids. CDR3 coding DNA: TGCAGCGCCGGGTCGGGACAGGACGAGCAGTACTTC. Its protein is CSAGSGQDEQYF.

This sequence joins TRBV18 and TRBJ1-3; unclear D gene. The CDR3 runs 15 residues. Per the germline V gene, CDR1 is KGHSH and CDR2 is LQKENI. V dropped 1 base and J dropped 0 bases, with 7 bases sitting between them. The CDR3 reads CASSPRSASGNTIYF. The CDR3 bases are TGTGCCAGCTCACCACGGTCGGCCTCTGGAAACACCATATATTTT. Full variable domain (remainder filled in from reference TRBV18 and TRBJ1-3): NAGVMQNPRHLVRRRGQEARLRCSPMKGHSHVYWYRQLPEEGLKFMVYLQKENIIDESGMPKERFSAEFPKEGPSILRIQQVVRGDSAAYFCASSPRSASGNTIYFGEGSWLTVV.

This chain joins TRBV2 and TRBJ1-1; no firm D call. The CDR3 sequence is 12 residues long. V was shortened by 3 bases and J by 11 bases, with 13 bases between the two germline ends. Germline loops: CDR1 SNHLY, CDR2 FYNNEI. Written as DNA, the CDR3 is TGTGCCAGCAGTGATCTGGCCCCGAGGGCTTTCTTT. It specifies CASSDLAPRAFF.

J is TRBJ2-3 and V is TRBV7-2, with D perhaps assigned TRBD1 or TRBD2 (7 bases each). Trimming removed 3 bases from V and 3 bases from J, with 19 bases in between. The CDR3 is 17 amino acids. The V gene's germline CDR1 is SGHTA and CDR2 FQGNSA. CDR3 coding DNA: TGTGCCAGCAGCTTGACCGCGGGGCAGGGGGGGACAGATACGCAGTATTTT. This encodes CASSLTAGQGGTDTQYF.

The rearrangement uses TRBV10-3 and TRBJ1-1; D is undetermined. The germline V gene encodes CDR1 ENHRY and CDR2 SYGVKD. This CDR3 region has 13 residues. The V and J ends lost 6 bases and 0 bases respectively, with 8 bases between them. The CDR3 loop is CAIRRDLNTEAFF. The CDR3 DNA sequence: TGTGCCATCAGGAGGGATTTGAACACTGAAGCTTTCTTT.

CDR3 sequence: CSAPRVDTQYF. CDR3 DNA: TGCAGTGCTCCGAGGGTTGATACGCAGTATTTT. The chain has TRBV20-1 and TRBJ2-3; weak D call: TRBD2 (5 bases). The CDR3 contains 11 residues. V was pared by 5 bases and J by 6 bases, with 9 bases between. In germline, CDR1 is DFQATT, CDR2 SNEGSKA (reference sequence).

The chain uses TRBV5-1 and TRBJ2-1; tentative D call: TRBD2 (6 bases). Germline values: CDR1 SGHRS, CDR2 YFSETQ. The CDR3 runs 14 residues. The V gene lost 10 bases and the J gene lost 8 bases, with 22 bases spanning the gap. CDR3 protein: CASGERAGFDEQFF. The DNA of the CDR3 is TGCGCCTCGGGGGAGAGGGCTGGGTTCGATGAGCAGTTCTTC. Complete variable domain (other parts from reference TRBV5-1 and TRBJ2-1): KAGVTQTPRYLIKTRGQQVTLSCSPISGHRSVSWYQQTPGQGLQFLFEYFSETQRNKGNFPGRFSGRQFSNSRSEMNVSTLELGDSALYLCASGERAGFDEQFFGPGTRLTVL.

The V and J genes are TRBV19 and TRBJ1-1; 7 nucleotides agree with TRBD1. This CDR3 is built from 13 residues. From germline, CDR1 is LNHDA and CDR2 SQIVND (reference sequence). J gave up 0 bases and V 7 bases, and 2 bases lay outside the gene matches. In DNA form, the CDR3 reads TGTGCCAGTATTGACAGGGTGAACACTGAAGCTTTCTTT. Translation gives CASIDRVNTEAFF.

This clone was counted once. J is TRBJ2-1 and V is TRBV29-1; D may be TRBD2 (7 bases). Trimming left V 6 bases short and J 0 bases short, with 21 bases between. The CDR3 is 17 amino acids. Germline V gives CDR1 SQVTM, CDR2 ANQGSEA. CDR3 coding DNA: TGCAGCGTCGATCAGACTAGTGGGGGGGCCTCCTACAATGAGCAGTTCTTC. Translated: CSVDQTSGGASYNEQFF.

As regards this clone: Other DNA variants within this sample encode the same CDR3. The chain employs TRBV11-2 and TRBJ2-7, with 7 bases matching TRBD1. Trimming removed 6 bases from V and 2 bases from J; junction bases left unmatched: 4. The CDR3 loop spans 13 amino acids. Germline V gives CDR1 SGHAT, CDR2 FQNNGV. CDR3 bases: TGTGCCAGCAGTCGCGACAGGGCCTACGAGCAGTACTTC. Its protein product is CASSRDRAYEQYF.

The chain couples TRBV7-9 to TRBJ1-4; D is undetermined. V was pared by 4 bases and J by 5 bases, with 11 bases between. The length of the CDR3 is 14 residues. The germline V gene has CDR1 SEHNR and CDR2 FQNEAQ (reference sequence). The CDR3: CASSSKELNEKLFF. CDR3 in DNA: TGTGCCAGCAGCTCCAAGGAGCTAAATGAAAAACTGTTTTTT.

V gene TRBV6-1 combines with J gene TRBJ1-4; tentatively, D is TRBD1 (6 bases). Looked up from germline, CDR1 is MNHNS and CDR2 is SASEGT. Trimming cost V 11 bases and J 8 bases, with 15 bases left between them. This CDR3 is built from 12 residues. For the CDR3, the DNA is TGTGCCTGCTTCGGGGACACGGAAAAACTGTTTTTT. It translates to CACFGDTEKLFF.

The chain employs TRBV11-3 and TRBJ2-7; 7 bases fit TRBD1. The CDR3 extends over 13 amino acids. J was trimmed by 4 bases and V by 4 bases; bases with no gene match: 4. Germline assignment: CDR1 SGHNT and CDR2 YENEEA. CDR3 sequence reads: CASSSGRGYEQYF. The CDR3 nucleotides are TGTGCCAGCAGCTCCGGCAGGGGGTACGAGCAGTACTTC.

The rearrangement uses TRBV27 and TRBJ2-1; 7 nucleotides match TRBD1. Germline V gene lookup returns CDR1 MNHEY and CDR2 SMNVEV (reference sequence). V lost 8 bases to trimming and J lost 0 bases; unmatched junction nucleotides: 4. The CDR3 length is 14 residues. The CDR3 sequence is CASRQGGSYNEQFF. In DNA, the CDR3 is TGTGCCAGCCGACAGGGCGGCTCCTACAATGAGCAGTTCTTC.

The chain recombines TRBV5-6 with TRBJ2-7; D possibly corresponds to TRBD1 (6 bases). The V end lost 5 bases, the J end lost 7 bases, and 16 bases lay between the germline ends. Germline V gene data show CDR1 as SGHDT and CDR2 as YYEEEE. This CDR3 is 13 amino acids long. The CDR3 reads CASRRQAWGEQYF. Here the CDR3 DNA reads TGTGCCAGCAGACGACAGGCCTGGGGGGAGCAGTACTTC.

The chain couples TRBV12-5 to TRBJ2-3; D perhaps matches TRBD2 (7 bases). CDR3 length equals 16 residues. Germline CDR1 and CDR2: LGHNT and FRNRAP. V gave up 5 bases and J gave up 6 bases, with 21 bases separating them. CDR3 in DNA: TGTGCTAGTGGTCATGGTCTGGGGGGGGCGGTGGATACGCAGTATTTT. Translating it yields CASGHGLGGAVDTQYF.

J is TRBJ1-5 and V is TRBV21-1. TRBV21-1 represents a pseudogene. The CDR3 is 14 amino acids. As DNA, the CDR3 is TGTGCCAGCAGCAAACGGAAACGGGCTTCGGCCCAGCATTTT. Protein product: CASSKRKRASAQHF.

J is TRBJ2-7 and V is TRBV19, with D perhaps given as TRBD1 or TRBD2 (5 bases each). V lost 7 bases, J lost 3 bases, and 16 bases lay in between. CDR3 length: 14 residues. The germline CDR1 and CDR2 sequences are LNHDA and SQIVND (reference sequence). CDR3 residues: CASTPGRTFYEQYF. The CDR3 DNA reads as TGTGCCAGTACCCCAGGGAGAACTTTCTACGAGCAGTACTTC.

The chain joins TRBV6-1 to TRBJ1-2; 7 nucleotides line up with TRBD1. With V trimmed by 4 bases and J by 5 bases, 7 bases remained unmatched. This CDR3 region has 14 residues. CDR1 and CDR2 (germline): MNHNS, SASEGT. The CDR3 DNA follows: TGTGCCAGCAGTGTACAGACAGGGCGTTATGGCTACACCTTC. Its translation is CASSVQTGRYGYTF.

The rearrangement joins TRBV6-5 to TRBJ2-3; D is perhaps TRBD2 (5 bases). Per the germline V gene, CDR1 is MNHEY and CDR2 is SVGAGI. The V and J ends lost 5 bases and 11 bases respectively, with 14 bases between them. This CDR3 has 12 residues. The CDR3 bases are TGTGCCAGCAGTCGGGGTTCTAAGATGCAGTATTTT. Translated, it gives CASSRGSKMQYF.

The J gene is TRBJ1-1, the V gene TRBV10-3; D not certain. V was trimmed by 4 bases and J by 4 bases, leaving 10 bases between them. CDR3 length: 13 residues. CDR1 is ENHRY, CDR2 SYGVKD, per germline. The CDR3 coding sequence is TGTGCCATCAGTGTCCGGGGAGGCACTGAAGCTTTCTTT. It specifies CAISVRGGTEAFF.